The source of this T cell receptor (beta chain) is a study of cytomegalovirus exposure and HLA in healthy donors (dated by TCRdb to 2016 to 2017). Regarding the study in general: An earlier analysis of 587 of the donors reported about 300 Gb of sequence data and 117 million unique TCR beta sequences obtained from roughly 180 million T cells. An early release that covered about 600 HLA-typed donors contained about 300 gigabases of sequencing data and tens of millions of unique TCR sequences. Among the roughly 400 genotyped donors, around 81% belonged to the genetic ancestry cluster associated with self-reported Caucasian donors. The study was designed to test whether signatures of past pathogen exposure could be identified by cataloging public T cell receptors. The study profiled the T cell repertoires of under 850 subjects by immunosequencing and related them to cytomegalovirus serostatus. Besides the first cohort of approximately 670 subjects, a separate validation cohort made up of roughly 130 different subjects was used. The study combined high-throughput TCR immunosequencing, statistical association of individual TCRs with disease status, and machine learning to predict cytomegalovirus infection status. In a later analysis, previously published TCR beta repertoires from 670 or so donors were re-analyzed and high-resolution HLA genotyping was added so that TCR occurrence patterns could be studied. Rather than using new phenotypic data, the later analysis identified candidate immune exposures from TCR beta sequences and from how often those sequences occurred across donors. To decide whether each TCR beta V gene segment behaved as functional or pseudogenic, an earlier analysis of some 580 of the donors relied on high-throughput TCR beta sequencing. Alongside the repertoire data, information on donor age, sex, ethnicity and CMV serostatus was compiled. A later genetic analysis took genome-wide SNP genotypes for about three fifths of the 666 donors and used that subset as a discovery cohort. Every discovery cohort repertoire had been produced on one sequencing platform. HLA typing covered class I and class II loci at four-digit resolution. The number of donors typed differed by locus, with roughly 620-640 for A, B, C, DRB1 and DQB1, over 500 for DQA1, 600 to 610 for DPA1, and 472 for DPB1. Several DR-DQ haplotypes were handled as single units for association and clustering because linkage in the cohort was strong. Among about 360 genotyped donors of the cohort, an average of roughly 240,000 unique TCR beta nucleotide sequences were sequenced per donor, roughly 18% of them non-productive.

The germline V gene yields SGHDN for CDR1 and FVKESK for CDR2. For this chain, trimming is 1 base at the V end and 3 bases at the J end, and the number of junction bases without a gene match is 5. The CDR3, from cysteine to phenylalanine, totals 16 residues. Only the CDR3 DNA is retained, 48 bases long and in frame from the first base. The cohort consisted of 650 to 850 healthy bone marrow donors. Cohort members were all nominally healthy when sampled, although unrecorded immune exposures were likely present. The donor was CMV seropositive and was included in the group of 250 to 300 seropositive cohort members. Every donor gave a peripheral blood sample, and the peripheral blood mononuclear cells from that sample were used for TCR beta sequencing. The Qiagen DNeasy Blood Extraction Kit was used to extract genomic DNA from the blood cell samples. General conclusions and limits of the study: Linkage disequilibrium might explain the correlated functional status among segregating V segments, but an unknown experimental factor could not be ruled out. A further reported finding was that TCR beta sequences accurately predicted the HLA-A and HLA-B alleles for most subjects in the first cohort. A total of fewer than 200 TCR beta chains were listed by the study as associated with cytomegalovirus. According to the authors, the approach could potentially be generalized to other disease states and immunological phenotypes. A cluster of highly shared sequence variants was judged likely to be a technical artifact of the sequencing pipeline. This cohort had only TCR beta chains sequenced, and the lack of alpha or paired-chain data limited which features could be detected. Because some donors lacked HLA typing at each locus, the association tests relied only on the typed subset. The classifier was reported to diagnose cytomegalovirus status with high specificity and sensitivity in both the original and validation cohorts. In an earlier analysis of around 600 of the donors, most TCR beta V segments were observed in productive rearrangements about 87% or about 30% of the time, broadly matching IMGT annotations. Some IMGT-functional V segments, including TRBV6-2 and TRBV6-3, could not be told apart with the 87-base-pair reads, so those segments were excluded. Most CMV-associated TCR beta chains appeared to be HLA-restricted in a later analysis, and the HLA associations seemed to be driven largely by CMV exposure. According to a later analysis, parvovirus B19, influenza, CMV and Epstein-Barr virus appeared linked to several top co-occurrence clusters. Compared with the roughly 600-donor mean, donors in an Asian-associated ancestry cluster had fewer N-insertions in productive TCRs, according to a later genetic analysis. In a later analysis, HLA-associated TCR beta chains showed more clonal expansion and lower generation probabilities than non-associated chains that were equally common. The earlier analysis of 587 of the donors excluded roughly 16 rarely observed V segments, including chromosome 9 orphons, because counts were too low. Immune exposure information for the cohort was limited to CMV serostatus. V-gene and J-gene trimming of TCR beta chains was associated with a missense DCLRE1C variant in a later genetic analysis, and the association was replicated in an independent cohort. At a false discovery rate of 0.05, a later analysis linked around 15,000 TCR beta sequences to specific HLA alleles. Most TCR sequences were seen in very few donors, while some public TCRs were found in many individuals. A later analysis found that TCR association rates varied across HLA loci, with DRB1 alleles showing the most associated TCRs and HLA-C alleles the fewest. The presence/absence analyses assumed that sequencing depth was roughly uniform across donors, and that assumption may not be true. When HLA alleles, especially DR and DQ, strongly co-occurred, TCR associations were difficult to assign to individual alleles. A few of the identified cytomegalovirus-associated TCR beta chains were confirmed in vitro to be specific for cytomegalovirus antigens.

Library method: the immunoSEQ multiplex PCR assay. A mixture of 60 forward primers for TCR Vbeta segments and 13 reverse primers for TCR Jbeta segments was used in the multiplex PCR. Amplification of the CDR3 region of rearranged TCR beta genes was performed with a multiplex PCR assay on genomic DNA. The Illumina HiSeq System was used to sequence the amplified TCR beta libraries as 87-base-pair reads. In the original analysis: Across the 500 to 700 repertoires, a later analysis counted around 80 million unique TCR beta chains, 9 million to 14 million of which were shared by at least two donors. A nearest-neighbor algorithm error-corrected the raw reads and collapsed the reads into unique sequences, merging closely related sequences to remove PCR and sequencing errors. CDR3 sequences were aligned to IMGT reference sequences to assign V, D and J gene segments. For a sequence to be retained, at least a six-nucleotide match to both a V gene segment and a J gene segment was required. A rearrangement was called productive if the CDR3 had no stop codons and remained in frame with V and J, and every other rearrangement was called non-productive. Following IMGT convention, CDR3 was defined as the stretch from the second conserved V-encoded cysteine up to the conserved J-encoded phenylalanine. Sequences without an unambiguous match to a single V gene segment were excluded from the earlier analysis of approximately 600 of the donors. In an earlier analysis of approximately 590 of the donors, a V segment was called functional when productive rearrangements were above 56.7%, and segregating when the standard deviation between donors exceeded 5%. To diagnose cytomegalovirus status from the catalog of TCR beta chain sequences, a statistical classification framework was built. V and J gene assignment, in a later analysis, came from comparing TCR nucleotide sequences with IMGT/GENE-DB human TR gene sequences. In a later analysis, CDR3 sequences and most-parsimonious VDJ recombination scenarios were assigned using the TCRdist pipeline. In a later analysis, each TCR beta chain was defined by its CDR3 amino acid sequence together with its V-gene family, and reads without a unique V-gene family were excluded. In a later analysis, 500 to 700 highly shared, low-generation-probability nucleotide sequences were removed to address suspected cross-contamination and a sequencing artifact. A later analysis calculated a clonal expansion index for each public chain from normalized within-repertoire ranks of inferred template counts. Generation probabilities in a later analysis came from a VDJ recombination model fitted to out-of-frame rearrangements, and those results were checked against IGoR. In a later analysis, hypergeometric tests were used to score TCR-TCR, TCR-HLA and TCR-CMV co-occurrence, with a repertoire-size bias correction applied to TCR pairs. To estimate false discovery rates, a later analysis permuted the HLA or CMV assignments 20 times. In a later analysis, co-occurring TCRs were grouped using DBSCAN, with TCRdist sequence similarity added in when clustering inside HLA-allele-positive subsets. For co-occurrence clustering, repertoires with fewer than 30,000 or more than 120,000 public chains were excluded, along with five repertoires with anomalous nucleotide sharing. TCRdb holds this immuneACCESS table with in-frame rearrangements only. Some clones are missing; in checked studies, unresolved V genes explain under half, and the rest has no known cause. D and trimming come from the DNA, and the V and J calls and clone size come from that table. This sample holds 25,000 to 30,000 clones; about three fifths were observed only once. The top ten clones comprise around two fifths of the sample.

This clone appeared a single time. Its antigen is still unknown. One base away there is no much larger clone; base qualities are not given. This receptor chain uses TRBV14 and TRBJ2-7; TRBD2 fits 11 bases in the junction. The material sequenced was PBMCs. The receptor was isolated from a male donor in good health and CMV-seropositive. The DNA reads TGTGCCAGCAGCCAAGGGCCGGGGACTAGCGGCTACGAGCAGTACTTC. Protein translation: CASSQGPGTSGYEQYF.